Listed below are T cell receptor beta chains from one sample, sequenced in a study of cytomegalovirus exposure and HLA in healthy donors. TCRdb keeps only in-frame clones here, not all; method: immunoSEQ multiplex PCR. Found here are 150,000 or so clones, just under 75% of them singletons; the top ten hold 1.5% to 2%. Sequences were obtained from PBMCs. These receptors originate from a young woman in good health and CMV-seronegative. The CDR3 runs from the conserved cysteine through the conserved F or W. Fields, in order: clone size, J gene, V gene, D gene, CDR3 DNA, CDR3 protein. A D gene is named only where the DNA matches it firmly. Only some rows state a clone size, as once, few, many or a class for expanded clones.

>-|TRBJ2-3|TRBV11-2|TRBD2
TGTGCCAGCAGCTTTACGGGGGGGTTCACAGATACGCAGTATTTT
CASSFTGGFTDTQYF
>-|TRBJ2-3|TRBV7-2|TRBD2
TGTGCCAGCAGCCCCCGACGGCTAGCGGGGAAAGATACGCAGTATTTT
CASSPRRLAGKDTQYF
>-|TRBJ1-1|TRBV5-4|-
TGTGCCAGCAGCGTCGACACCAACACTGAAGCTTTCTTT
CASSVDTNTEAFF
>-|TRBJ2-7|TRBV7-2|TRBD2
TGTGCCAGCAGCTTAGATCCCCCGGCGGGGGGGGCCTACGAGCAGTACTTC
CASSLDPPAGGAYEQYF
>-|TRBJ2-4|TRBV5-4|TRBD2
TGTGCCAGCAGCTCCTCAGCGGGAGGGCCCAAAAACAGTCAGTACTTC
CASSSSAGGPKNSQYF
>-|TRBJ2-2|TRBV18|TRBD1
TGTGCCAGCTCACCACGGACAGGGATGACCGGGGAGCTGTTTTTT
CASSPRTGMTGELFF
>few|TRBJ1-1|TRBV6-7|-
TGTGCCAGCAGTTACATAAGCGCCGTGAACACTGAAGCTTTCTTT
CASSYISAVNTEAFF
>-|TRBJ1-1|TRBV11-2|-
TGTGCCAGCAGCTCAACCTCGGGGGGTACTGAAGCTTTCTTT
CASSSTSGGTEAFF
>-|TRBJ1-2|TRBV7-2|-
TGTGCCAGCAGCGCAGGCCGCTATGGCTACACCTTC
CASSAGRYGYTF
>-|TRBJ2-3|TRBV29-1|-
TGCAGCGTTGAGAGTGCGGGATGGGCAGATACGCAGTATTTT
CSVESAGWADTQYF
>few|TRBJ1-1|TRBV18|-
TGTGCCAGCTCCCTCGGACAGAACACTGAAGCTTTCTTT
CASSLGQNTEAFF
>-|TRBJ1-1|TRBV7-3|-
TGTGCCAGCAGCTTAACGCGGACAGATGATACTGAAGCTTTCTTT
CASSLTRTDDTEAFF
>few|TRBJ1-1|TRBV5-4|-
TGTGCCAGCAGCCCCTCTGGAGCGGCGGCTTTCTTT
CASSPSGAAAFF
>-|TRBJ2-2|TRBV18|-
TGTGCCAGCTCACCAGGTTCGGGCGGGGAGCTGTTTTTT
CASSPGSGGELFF